The T cell receptor (beta chain) described here comes from a study of beta chain features in type 1 diabetes. Whole-study results and caveats: Within each of all four CD4+ subsets, Type 1 diabetes patients had TCRB CDR3s that were moderately but significantly shorter. Diminished insertions and augmented deletions at VDJ junctions characterized type 1 diabetes patients. Across patients, naive, central memory and Treg TCRB repertoires exhibited apparently greater similarity than was observed across healthy donors. When cDNA is sequenced, cells with high TCR expression could be over-represented.

Since all of the isolated RNA was reverse transcribed, expressed TCRB transcripts were what got sequenced. The repertoire was sequenced with immunoSEQ multiplex PCR; TCRdb's copy has only in-frame clones and lacks some. The sample has 150,000 to 180,000 clones, 10% to 13% seen once; the top ten hold around 0.5%. This clone was picked up a small number of times. No antigen is known for it. Germline lookup yields CDR1 SGDLS and CDR2 YYNGEE. This CDR3 region has 14 residues. V was clipped by 3 bases and J by 4 bases, with 11 bases between them. The authors sorted CD4+ naive, central memory, regulatory and stem cell-like memory cells via CD45RO/CCR7/CD25/CD127/CD95/CD27.

Sequenced: central memory CD4+ T cells from blood. This clonotype originated in a man between 25 and 39 years old with type 1 diabetes. The rearrangement joins TRBV9 to TRBJ1-3; D may be TRBD1 (6 bases). In nucleotides, the CDR3 is TGTGCCAGCAGCGATGGGACATCCGGAAACACCATATATTTT. It translates to CASSDGTSGNTIYF.